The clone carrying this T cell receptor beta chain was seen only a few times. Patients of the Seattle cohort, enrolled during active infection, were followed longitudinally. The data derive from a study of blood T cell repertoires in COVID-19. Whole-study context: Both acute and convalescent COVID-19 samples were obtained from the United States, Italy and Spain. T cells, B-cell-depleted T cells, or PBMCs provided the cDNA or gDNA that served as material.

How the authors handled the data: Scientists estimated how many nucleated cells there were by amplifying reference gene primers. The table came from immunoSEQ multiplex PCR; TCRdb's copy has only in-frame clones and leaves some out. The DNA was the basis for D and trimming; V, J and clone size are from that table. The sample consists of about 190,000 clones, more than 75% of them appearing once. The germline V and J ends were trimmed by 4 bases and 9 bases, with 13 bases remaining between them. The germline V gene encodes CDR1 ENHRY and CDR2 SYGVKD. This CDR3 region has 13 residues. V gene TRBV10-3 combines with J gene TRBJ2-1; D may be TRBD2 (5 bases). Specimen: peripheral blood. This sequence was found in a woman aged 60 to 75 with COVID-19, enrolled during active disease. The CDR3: CAISVKAGIEQFF. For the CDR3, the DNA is TGTGCCATCAGTGTCAAGGCGGGCATTGAGCAGTTCTTC.